Listed below are T cell receptor beta chains from one sample, sequenced in a study of blood T cell repertoires in COVID-19. Clones were sequenced by immunoSEQ multiplex PCR, and TCRdb holds only the in-frame ones, with some missing. Found here are roughly 400,000 clones, about 86% of them singletons; the top ten hold roughly 10%. Specimen: PBMCs or T cells enriched from blood (not recorded which). Receptors were obtained from a woman aged 45-60 years who had recovered from COVID-19. Each CDR3 is given with its conserved first and last residue. A D gene is named only where the DNA matches it firmly. Size values are once, few and many counts, or a class for expanded clones, and some rows have none.

TRBV28	NA	TRBJ1-6	NA	CAGGQPYNSPLHF	TGTGCCGGAGGACAGCCCTATAATTCACCCCTCCACTTT
TRBV7-9	NA	TRBJ2-2	NA	CASSRETGELFF	TGTGCCAGCAGCCGTGAGACCGGGGAGCTGTTTTTT
TRBV2	TRBD1	TRBJ1-6	NA	CASSAGQVDSPLHF	TGTGCCAGCAGTGCAGGACAGGTGGATTCACCCCTCCACTTT
TRBV2	NA	TRBJ1-3	NA	CASRLNSLGGNTIYF	TGTGCCAGCAGATTAAACTCCCTAGGTGGAAACACCATATATTTT
TRBV7-9	NA	TRBJ1-2	once	CASSLSSEVYGYTF	TGTGCCAGCAGCTTATCTAGTGAAGTCTATGGCTACACCTTC
TRBV7-9	TRBD2	TRBJ2-5	NA	CASSLALFGGGAQETQYF	TGTGCCAGCAGCTTAGCTCTCTTCGGCGGGGGGGCCCAAGAGACCCAGTACTTC
TRBV15	NA	TRBJ1-5	NA	CATWVGGQPNQPQHF	TGTGCCACCTGGGTGGGGGGTCAACCCAATCAGCCCCAGCATTTT
TRBV18	NA	TRBJ1-4	NA	CASSPRRGTNEKLFF	TGTGCCAGCTCACCCCGGAGAGGGACTAATGAAAAACTGTTTTTT
TRBV7-8	TRBD1	TRBJ2-7	few	CASRYRGSYEQYF	TGTGCCAGCAGGTACAGGGGCTCCTACGAGCAGTACTTC
TRBV29-1	TRBD2	TRBJ2-5	NA	CSIRGGGQTQYF	TGCAGCATACGGGGGGGCGGGCAGACCCAGTACTTC
TRBV7-9	TRBD1	TRBJ2-5	NA	CASSAGGWEETQYF	TGTGCCAGCAGCGCAGGGGGTTGGGAAGAGACCCAGTACTTC
TRBV5-8	NA	TRBJ1-5	NA	CASSFGVNENQPQHF	TGTGCCAGCAGTTTTGGAGTAAACGAGAATCAGCCCCAGCATTTT
TRBV2	NA	TRBJ1-3	few	CARSLDSGNTIYF	TGTGCCAGGAGCCTAGATTCTGGAAACACCATATATTTT
TRBV7-2	NA	TRBJ1-6	NA	CASSLPRGHNSPLHF	TGTGCCAGCAGCTTACCTCGGGGTCATAATTCACCCCTCCACTTT
TRBV28	TRBD2	TRBJ2-7	NA	CASSSGLAGYYEQYF	TGTGCCAGCAGTTCGGGACTAGCGGGGTACTACGAGCAGTACTTC
TRBV7-9	TRBD1	TRBJ1-4	NA	CASSSSQQGSSEKLFF	TGTGCCAGCAGCTCGAGCCAACAGGGGAGCAGTGAAAAACTGTTTTTT
TRBV13	TRBD2	TRBJ2-3	NA	CASSSSGRGVTDTQYF	TGTGCCAGCAGCAGCTCTGGGCGGGGGGTCACAGATACGCAGTATTTT
TRBV7-2	NA	TRBJ2-3	NA	CASSFGGAGTDTQYF	TGTGCCAGCAGCTTTGGGGGGGCCGGCACAGATACGCAGTATTTT
TRBV27	NA	TRBJ1-4	NA	CASSSPRERVEKLFF	TGTGCCAGCAGTTCCCCCAGGGAAAGGGTCGAAAAACTGTTTTTT
TRBV7-2	TRBD1	TRBJ1-6	NA	CASRPGGGARDSPLHF	TGTGCCAGCAGGCCGGGAGGGGGCGCAAGAGATTCACCCCTCCACTTT
TRBV3-1/TRBV3-2	NA	TRBJ1-2	NA	CASSRRTANYGYTF	TGTGCCAGCAGCCGTCGGACAGCTAACTATGGCTACACCTTC
TRBV6-2/TRBV6-3	NA	TRBJ1-2	NA	CASSPTLSYGYTF	TGTGCCAGCAGTCCGACATTATCCTATGGCTACACCTTC
TRBV4-1	NA	TRBJ1-1	NA	CASSHSRRGQNTEAFF	TGCGCCAGCAGCCACAGCCGCCGAGGGCAGAACACTGAAGCTTTCTTT
TRBV28	TRBD1	TRBJ1-5	NA	CASSRGQGQPQHF	TGTGCCAGCAGTAGGGGGCAAGGTCAGCCCCAGCATTTT
TRBV3-1/TRBV3-2	TRBD2	TRBJ2-3	NA	CASSQGTSGSTDTQYF	TGTGCCAGCAGCCAAGGTACTAGCGGGAGCACAGATACGCAGTATTTT
TRBV18	NA	TRBJ1-5	NA	CASSRDLGPQHF	TGTGCCAGCTCACGAGATCTCGGGCCCCAGCATTTT
TRBV6-5	NA	TRBJ1-4	NA	CASSYSRDREKLFF	TGTGCCAGCAGTTACTCACGTGATCGGGAAAAACTGTTTTTT
TRBV15	TRBD2	TRBJ2-1	NA	CATSSSSGGASTYNEQFF	TGTGCCACCAGCAGTTCAAGCGGGGGGGCGTCGACCTACAATGAGCAGTTCTTC
TRBV6-4	TRBD1	TRBJ2-3	NA	CASSRDRDTDTQYF	TGTGCCAGCAGCCGGGACAGGGACACAGATACGCAGTATTTT
TRBV5-1	NA	TRBJ1-2	NA	CASSPANYGYTF	TGCGCCAGCAGCCCAGCTAACTATGGCTACACCTTC
TRBV6-5	NA	TRBJ2-2	NA	CATRLANTGELFF	TGTGCCACAAGACTAGCGAACACCGGGGAGCTGTTTTTT
TRBV30	NA	TRBJ1-1	NA	CAWERVPNTEAFF	TGTGCCTGGGAGAGGGTACCGAACACTGAAGCTTTCTTT
TRBV5-5	NA	TRBJ2-7	NA	CASSSRGLSYEQYF	TGTGCCAGCAGCTCTCGGGGTCTCTCCTACGAGCAGTACTTC
TRBV5-1	TRBD1	TRBJ2-7	NA	CASSWAGGEYEQYF	TGCGCCAGCAGCTGGGCAGGGGGCGAGTACGAGCAGTACTTC
TRBV5-1	NA	TRBJ1-2	NA	CASRPAGNYGYTF	TGCGCCAGCCGACCCGCGGGGAACTATGGCTACACCTTC
TRBV28	TRBD1	TRBJ1-1	NA	CASLPTPGQGLLTEAFF	TGTGCCAGCCTACCGACCCCGGGACAGGGCCTCCTGACTGAAGCTTTCTTT
TRBV5-1	TRBD1	TRBJ1-1	NA	CASSNGQGGFATEAFF	TGCGCCAGCAGCAATGGACAGGGGGGATTCGCCACTGAAGCTTTCTTT
TRBV15	TRBD1	TRBJ1-2	NA	CATSRATSGQAISDTF	TGTGCCACCAGCAGAGCAACCTCGGGACAGGCTATCTCCGACACCTTC
TRBV5-8	NA	TRBJ1-5	once	CASSPRFYRVNQPQHF	TGTGCCAGCAGCCCTCGTTTCTACAGGGTGAATCAGCCCCAGCATTTT
TRBV7-9	TRBD2	TRBJ2-3	NA	CASSFSGGVFLTDTQYF	TGTGCCAGCAGCTTCTCCGGGGGGGTCTTCCTTACAGATACGCAGTATTTT
TRBV9	NA	TRBJ1-1	NA	CASSVDGRRETEAFF	TGTGCCAGCAGCGTAGATGGAAGGAGGGAGACTGAAGCTTTCTTT
TRBV28	TRBD1	TRBJ1-2	NA	CASSPGGDYGYTF	TGTGCCAGCAGCCCAGGGGGCGACTATGGCTACACCTTC
TRBV6-4	NA	TRBJ2-1	NA	CASMQDAYYNEQFF	TGTGCCAGCATGCAGGATGCGTACTACAATGAGCAGTTCTTC
TRBV3-1/TRBV3-2	NA	TRBJ1-2	NA	CASSQVGRGTRHGYTF	TGTGCCAGCAGCCAAGTTGGGCGGGGTACACGGCATGGCTACACCTTC
TRBV27	NA	TRBJ1-6	NA	CASTNRAPSPLHF	TGTGCCAGCACCAACAGGGCACCCTCACCCCTCCACTTT
TRBV7-9	NA	TRBJ1-4	NA	CASSLGGPEKLFF	TGTGCCAGCAGCTTGGGGGGACCTGAAAAACTGTTTTTT
TRBV4-2	NA	TRBJ2-3	NA	CASSHGWGDRNTDTQYF	TGTGCCAGCAGCCATGGATGGGGGGACAGAAACACAGATACGCAGTATTTT
TRBV9	NA	TRBJ1-1	once	CASSVGSGGGNTEAFF	TGTGCCAGCAGCGTAGGTTCGGGGGGAGGGAACACTGAAGCTTTCTTT
TRBV3-1/TRBV3-2	TRBD2	TRBJ2-5	NA	CASSSVTAGETQYF	TGTGCCAGCAGCTCCGTCACAGCGGGGGAGACCCAGTACTTC
TRBV18	TRBD1	TRBJ1-6	NA	CASSGTVYNSPLHF	TGTGCCAGCTCAGGGACAGTCTATAATTCACCCCTCCACTTT
TRBV19	NA	TRBJ1-5	few	CASSIVSGEPQHF	TGTGCCAGTAGTATAGTGTCCGGGGAGCCCCAGCATTTT
TRBV20-1	NA	TRBJ1-4	NA	CSATPGVF	TGCAGTGCTACTCCCGGGGTTTTT
TRBV28	TRBD1	TRBJ1-5	NA	CASTTGGHQPQHF	TGTGCCAGCACCACAGGGGGGCATCAGCCCCAGCATTTT
TRBV18	TRBD1	TRBJ1-5	NA	CASSPDRSGGSQPQHF	TGTGCCAGCTCACCAGATAGGTCAGGGGGCAGTCAGCCCCAGCATTTT
TRBV4-1	NA	TRBJ1-3	NA	CASSQENPDIFGNTRNTIYF	TGCGCCAGCAGCCAAGAGAATCCTGACATTTTTGGAAACACCAGAAACACCATATATTTT
TRBV19	NA	TRBJ1-3	NA	CASSLLDYSGNTIYF	TGTGCCAGTAGCCTATTAGACTACTCTGGAAACACCATATATTTT
TRBV5-1	NA	TRBJ1-4	NA	CASSRIPRGGGEKLFF	TGCGCCAGCAGCCGGATTCCCAGGGGTGGCGGGGAAAAACTGTTTTTT